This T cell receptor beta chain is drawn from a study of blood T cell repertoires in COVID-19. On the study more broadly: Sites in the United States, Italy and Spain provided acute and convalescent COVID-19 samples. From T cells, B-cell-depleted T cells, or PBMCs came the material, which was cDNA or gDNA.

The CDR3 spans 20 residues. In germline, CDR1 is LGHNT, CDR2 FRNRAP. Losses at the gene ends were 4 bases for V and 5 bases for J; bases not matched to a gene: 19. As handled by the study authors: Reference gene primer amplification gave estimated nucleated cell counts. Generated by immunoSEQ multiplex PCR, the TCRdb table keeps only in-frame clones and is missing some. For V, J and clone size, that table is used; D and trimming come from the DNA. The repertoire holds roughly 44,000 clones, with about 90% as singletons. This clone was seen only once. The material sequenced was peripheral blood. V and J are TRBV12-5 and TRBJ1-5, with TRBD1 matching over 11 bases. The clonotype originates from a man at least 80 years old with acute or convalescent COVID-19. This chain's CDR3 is CASGSTLIPGQGGYDQPQHF. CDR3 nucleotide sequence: TGTGCTAGTGGTTCGACCCTTATTCCGGGACAGGGGGGGTACGATCAGCCCCAGCATTTT.